This T cell receptor beta chain was recorded in a study of T cell clones after liver transplantation. Unstimulated PBMCs were sorted into CD3+CD4+ and CD3+CD8+ populations. Sequencing was performed with immunoSEQ multiplex PCR; in TCRdb, only in-frame clones are kept and a portion is missing. The profile shows some 110,000 clones, 90% of them singletons. V lost 10 bases and J lost 1; bases outside the gene matches: 9. This CDR3 contains 14 residues. Germline V CDR1 and CDR2: WSHSY, SAAADI. The sequences come from CD4+ T cells from blood, collected 12 months after liver transplant. The sequence came from a human patient who received a liver transplant. Some T cells may be graft donor cells. This chain uses TRBV10-2 with TRBJ1-1, with 7 bases lining up with TRBD1. The DNA for the CDR3 is TGCGCCACCCTGGGGGACAGAAAGAACACTGAAGCTTTCTTT. It is translated as CATLGDRKNTEAFF.